Listed here is a single T cell receptor beta chain. Antigen specificity is unknown. The germline V and J ends were trimmed by 1 base and 1 base, with 17 bases remaining between them. CDR3 length: 18 residues. Germline CDR1 reads SGHVS; CDR2 reads FNYEAQ. These data are taken from a study of T cell responses to AZD1222 COVID-19 vaccine. Study-level findings and limits: Clonal diversity may have been underestimated in mostly white British donors. The reported proportion of spike-specific TCRs targeting unmutated variant regions was nearly half.

The protocol was immunoSEQ multiplex PCR, while the TCRdb copy is restricted to in-frame clones and leaves out a portion. The data show around 140,000 clones, approximately 85% seen once. This TCR came from an adult who received the MenACWY meningococcal vaccine as a control. This chain joins TRBV7-6 and TRBJ1-3, with a tentative D call TRBD1 (5 bases). Sequenced material: peripheral blood, taken 28 days after the second dose of the MenACWY control vaccine. Here the CDR3 reads CASSLEVGAKISGNTIYF. CDR3 DNA: TGTGCCAGCAGCTTAGAGGTCGGGGCAAAAATATCTGGAAACACCATATATTTT.